This T cell receptor beta chain was observed in a study of T cells after yellow fever vaccination. Whole-study findings and limits: Post-booster samples contained most primary-vaccination clones (around 96% CD4, almost 90% CD8).

The study made its TCR cDNA through 5'RACE template switching. That step introduced a universal primer site along with UMIs. One entry per CDR3 protein, called by TCRdb with MiXCR from the 5' RACE reads. The data show 45,000 to 60,000 distinct CDR3 sequences, less than 8.5% seen once. The CDR3 consists of 15 residues. Germline assignment: CDR1 SGHVS and CDR2 FQNEAQ. V lost 5 bases to trimming and J lost 1 base, with 14 bases between them. There are many counts of this clonotype. The V call is TRBV7-8, the J call TRBJ1-1; D not certain. Here the sequenced sample was CD8+ T cells not binding an NS4B(214-222) dextramer, sorted from PBMCs, taken roughly 46 days after the first yellow fever vaccination. The sequence came from a man in his late teens or twenties who received the YFV17D yellow fever vaccine. CDR3 residues: CASSDPFHENTEAFF. CDR3 bases: TGTGCCAGCAGCGATCCTTTCCACGAGAACACTGAAGCTTTCTTT.